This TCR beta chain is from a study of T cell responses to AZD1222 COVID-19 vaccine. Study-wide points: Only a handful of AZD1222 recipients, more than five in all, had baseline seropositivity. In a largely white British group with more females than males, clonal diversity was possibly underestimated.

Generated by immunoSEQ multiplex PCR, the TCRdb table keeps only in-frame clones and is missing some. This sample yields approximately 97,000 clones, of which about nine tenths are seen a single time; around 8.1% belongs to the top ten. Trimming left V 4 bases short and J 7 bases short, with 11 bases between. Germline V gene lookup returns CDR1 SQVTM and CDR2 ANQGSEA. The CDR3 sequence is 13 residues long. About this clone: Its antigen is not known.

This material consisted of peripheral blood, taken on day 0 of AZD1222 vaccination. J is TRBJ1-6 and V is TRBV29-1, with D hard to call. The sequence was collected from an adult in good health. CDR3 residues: CSVGWQKNSPLHF. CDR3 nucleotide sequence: TGCAGCGTTGGATGGCAGAAAAATTCACCCCTCCACTTT.